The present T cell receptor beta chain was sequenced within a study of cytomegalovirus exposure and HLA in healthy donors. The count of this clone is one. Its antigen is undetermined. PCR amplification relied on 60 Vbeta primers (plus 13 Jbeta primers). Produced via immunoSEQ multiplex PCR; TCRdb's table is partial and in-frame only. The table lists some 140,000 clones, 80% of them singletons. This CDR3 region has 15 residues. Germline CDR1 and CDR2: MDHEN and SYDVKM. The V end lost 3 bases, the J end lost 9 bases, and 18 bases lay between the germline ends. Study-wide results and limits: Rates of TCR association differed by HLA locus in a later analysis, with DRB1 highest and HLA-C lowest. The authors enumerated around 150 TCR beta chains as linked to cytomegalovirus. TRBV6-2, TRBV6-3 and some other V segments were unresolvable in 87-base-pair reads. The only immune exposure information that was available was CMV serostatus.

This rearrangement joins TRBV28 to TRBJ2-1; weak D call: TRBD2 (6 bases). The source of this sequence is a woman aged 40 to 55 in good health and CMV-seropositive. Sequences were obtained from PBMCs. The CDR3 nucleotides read TGTGCCAGCAGTTTGGGGCGGGGATGGGAAGTTGAGCAGTTCTTC. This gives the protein CASSLGRGWEVEQFF. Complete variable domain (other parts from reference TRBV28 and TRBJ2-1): DVKVTQSSRYLVKRTGEKVFLECVQDMDHENMFWYRQDPGLGLRLIYFSYDVKMKEKGDIPEGYSVSREKKERFSLILESASTNQTSMYLCASSLGRGWEVEQFFGPGTRLTVL.